This TCR beta chain was documented in a study of blood T cell repertoires in COVID-19. Across the whole study: COVID-19 samples, acute and convalescent, were from the United States, Italy and Spain.

In the original workflow: Cell counts per sample came from amplifying reference gene primers. Assay: immunoSEQ multiplex PCR; the TCRdb copy retains only in-frame clones and omits some. V, J and clone size were drawn from that table, and D and trimming were deduced from the DNA. The table has more than 85,000 clones, nearly 90% seen once; the top ten hold 2.9%. CDR1 and CDR2 from the germline V gene are MNHEY and SMNVEV (reference sequence). This CDR3 has 17 amino acids. V gave up 0 bases and J gave up 3 bases; unmatched junction bases: 8. The receptor was derived from a woman of 80 years or more with acute or convalescent COVID-19. This chain links TRBV27 with TRBJ1-5, with 7 bases lining up with TRBD1. The material sequenced was peripheral blood. CDR3 residues: CASSLSPGGANNQPQHF. As DNA, the CDR3 is TGTGCCAGCAGTTTATCACCAGGGGGTGCGAACAATCAGCCCCAGCATTTT.